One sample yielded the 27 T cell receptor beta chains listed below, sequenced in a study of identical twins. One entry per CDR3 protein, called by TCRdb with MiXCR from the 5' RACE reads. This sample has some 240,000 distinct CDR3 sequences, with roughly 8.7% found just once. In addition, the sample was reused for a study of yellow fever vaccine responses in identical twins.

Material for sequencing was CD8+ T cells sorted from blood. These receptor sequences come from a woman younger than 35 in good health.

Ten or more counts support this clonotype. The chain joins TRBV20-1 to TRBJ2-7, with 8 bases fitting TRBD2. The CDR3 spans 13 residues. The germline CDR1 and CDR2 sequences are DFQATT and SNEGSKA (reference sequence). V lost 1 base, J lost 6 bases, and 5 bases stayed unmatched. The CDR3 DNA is TGCAGTGCTAGAGGGACTAGCATAGGCGAGCAGTACTTC. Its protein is CSARGTSIGEQYF.

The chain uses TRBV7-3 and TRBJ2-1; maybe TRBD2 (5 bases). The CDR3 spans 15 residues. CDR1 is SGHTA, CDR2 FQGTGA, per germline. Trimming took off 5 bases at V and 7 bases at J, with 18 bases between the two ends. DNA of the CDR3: TGTGCCAGCAGCGACGGTTTCCTCAGCGGTAATGAGCAGTTCTTC. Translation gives CASSDGFLSGNEQFF.

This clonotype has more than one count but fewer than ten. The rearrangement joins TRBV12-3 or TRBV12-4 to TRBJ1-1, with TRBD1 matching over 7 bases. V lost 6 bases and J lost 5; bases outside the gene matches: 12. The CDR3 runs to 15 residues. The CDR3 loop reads CASSPLTGDKTEAFF. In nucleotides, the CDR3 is TGTGCCAGCAGCCCTCTTACAGGGGATAAGACTGAAGCTTTCTTT.

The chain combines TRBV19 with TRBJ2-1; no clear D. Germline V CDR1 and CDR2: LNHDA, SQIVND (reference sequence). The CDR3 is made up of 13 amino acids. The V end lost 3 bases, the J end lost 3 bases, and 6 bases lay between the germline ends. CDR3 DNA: TGTGCCAGTAGTATCGGCAGCTACAATGAGCAGTTCTTC. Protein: CASSIGSYNEQFF.

The CDR3 spells CATSRSSYNEQFF. In DNA, the CDR3 is TGTGCCACCAGTAGGAGCTCCTACAATGAGCAGTTCTTC. The gene calls are TRBV15 and TRBJ2-1; D is undetermined. This CDR3 is 13 amino acids long. Germline lookup yields CDR1 LNHNV and CDR2 YYDKDF (reference sequence). V dropped 6 bases and J dropped 0 bases, with 6 bases sitting between them.

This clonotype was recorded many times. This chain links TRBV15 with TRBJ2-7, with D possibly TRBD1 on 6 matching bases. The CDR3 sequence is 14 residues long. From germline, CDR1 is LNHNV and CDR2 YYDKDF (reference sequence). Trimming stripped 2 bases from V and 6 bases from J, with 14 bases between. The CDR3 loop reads CATSRLRGLSEQYF. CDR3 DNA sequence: TGTGCCACCAGCAGACTCAGGGGCCTAAGCGAGCAGTACTTC.

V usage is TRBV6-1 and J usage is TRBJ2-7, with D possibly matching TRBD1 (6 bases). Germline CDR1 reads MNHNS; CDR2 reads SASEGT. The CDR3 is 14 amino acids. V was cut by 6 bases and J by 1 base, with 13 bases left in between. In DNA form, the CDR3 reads TGTGCCAGCAGAGGACAGTACCTTTCCTACGAGCAGTACTTC. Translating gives CASRGQYLSYEQYF.

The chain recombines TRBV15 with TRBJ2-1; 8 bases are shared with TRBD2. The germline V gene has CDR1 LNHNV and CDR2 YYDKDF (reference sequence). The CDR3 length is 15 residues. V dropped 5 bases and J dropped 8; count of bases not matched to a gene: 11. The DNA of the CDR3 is TGTGCCACCAGCCAGACTAGCGAGGGATCGGATGAGCAGTTCTTC. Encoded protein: CATSQTSEGSDEQFF. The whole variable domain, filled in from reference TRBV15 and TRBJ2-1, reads DAMVIQNPRYQVTQFGKPVTLSCSQTLNHNVMYWYQQKSSQAPKLLFHYYDKDFNNEADTPDNFQSRRPNTSFCFLDIRSPGLGDTAMYLCATSQTSEGSDEQFFGPGTRLTVL.

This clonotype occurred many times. The CDR3 here is CASSSEGSYEQYF. The CDR3 DNA sequence: TGTGCCAGCAGCTCAGAGGGGTCCTACGAGCAGTACTTC. The chain combines TRBV27 with TRBJ2-7, with D tentatively TRBD1 or TRBD2 (5 bases each). The CDR3 is made up of 13 amino acids. Germline-derived CDR1 and CDR2 are MNHEY and SMNVEV (reference sequence). Trimming took 6 bases from V and 1 from J, leaving 10 bases between them.

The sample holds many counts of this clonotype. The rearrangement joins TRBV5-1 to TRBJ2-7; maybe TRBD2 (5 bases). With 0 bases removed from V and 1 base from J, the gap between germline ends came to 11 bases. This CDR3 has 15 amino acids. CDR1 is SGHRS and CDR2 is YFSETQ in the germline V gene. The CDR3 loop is CASSLAWGESYEQYF. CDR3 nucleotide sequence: TGCGCCAGCAGCTTGGCTTGGGGAGAATCCTACGAGCAGTACTTC.

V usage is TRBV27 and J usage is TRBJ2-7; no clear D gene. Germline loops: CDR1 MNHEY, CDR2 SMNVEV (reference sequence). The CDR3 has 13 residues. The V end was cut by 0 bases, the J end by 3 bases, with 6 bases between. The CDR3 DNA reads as TGTGCCAGCAGTTTATCAGAGAACTACGAGCAGTACTTC. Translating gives CASSLSENYEQYF.

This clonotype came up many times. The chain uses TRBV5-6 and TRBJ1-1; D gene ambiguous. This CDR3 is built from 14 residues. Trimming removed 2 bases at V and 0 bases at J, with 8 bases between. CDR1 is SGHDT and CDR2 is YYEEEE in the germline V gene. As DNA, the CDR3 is TGTGCCAGCAGCTTAGGTGGGATGAACACTGAAGCTTTCTTT. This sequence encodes CASSLGGMNTEAFF.

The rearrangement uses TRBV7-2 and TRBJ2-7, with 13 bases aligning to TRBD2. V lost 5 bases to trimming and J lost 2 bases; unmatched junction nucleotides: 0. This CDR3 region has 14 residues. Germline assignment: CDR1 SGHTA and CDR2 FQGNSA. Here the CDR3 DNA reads TGTGCCAGCAGCACTAGCGGGGGGGCCTACGAGCAGTACTTC. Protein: CASSTSGGAYEQYF.

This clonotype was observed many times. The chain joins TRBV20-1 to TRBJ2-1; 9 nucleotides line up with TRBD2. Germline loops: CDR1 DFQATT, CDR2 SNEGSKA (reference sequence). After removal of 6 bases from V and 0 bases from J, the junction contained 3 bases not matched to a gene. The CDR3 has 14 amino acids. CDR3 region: CSAATSGSYNEQFF. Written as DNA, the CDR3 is TGCAGTGCGGCGACTAGCGGCTCCTACAATGAGCAGTTCTTC.

Here the CDR3 DNA reads TGTGCCAGCAGCTCGCTTGGGACCGCAGGAAACACCATATATTTT. It is translated as CASSSLGTAGNTIYF. This rearrangement joins TRBV7-9 to TRBJ1-3; perhaps TRBD1 as D (5 bases). V was shortened by 4 bases and J by 4 bases, with 14 bases between the two germline ends. The CDR3 spans 15 residues. Germline CDR1 is SEHNR and CDR2 is FQNEAQ (reference sequence).

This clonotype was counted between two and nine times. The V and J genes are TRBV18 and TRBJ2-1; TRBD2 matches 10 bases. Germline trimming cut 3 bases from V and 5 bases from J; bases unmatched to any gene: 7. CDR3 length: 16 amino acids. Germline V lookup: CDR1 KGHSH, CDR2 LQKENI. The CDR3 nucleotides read TGTGCCAGCTCACCGCCTCTAGCGGGAGTGGACAATGAGCAGTTCTTC. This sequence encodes CASSPPLAGVDNEQFF. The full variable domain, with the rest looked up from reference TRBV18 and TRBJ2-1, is NAGVMQNPRHLVRRRGQEARLRCSPMKGHSHVYWYRQLPEEGLKFMVYLQKENIIDESGMPKERFSAEFPKEGPSILRIQQVVRGDSAAYFCASSPPLAGVDNEQFFGPGTRLTVL.

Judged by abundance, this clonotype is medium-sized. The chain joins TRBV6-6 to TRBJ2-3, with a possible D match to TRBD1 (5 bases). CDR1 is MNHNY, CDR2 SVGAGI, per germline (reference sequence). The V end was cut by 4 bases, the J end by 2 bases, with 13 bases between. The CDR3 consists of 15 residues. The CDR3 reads CASSLLRGHTDTQYF. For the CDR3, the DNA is TGTGCCAGCAGTTTGTTAAGGGGCCACACAGATACGCAGTATTTT.

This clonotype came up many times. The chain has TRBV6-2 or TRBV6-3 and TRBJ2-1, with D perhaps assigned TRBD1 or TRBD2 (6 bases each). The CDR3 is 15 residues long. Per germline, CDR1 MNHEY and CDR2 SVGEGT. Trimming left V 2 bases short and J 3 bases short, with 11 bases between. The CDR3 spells CASSYGRGGYNEQFF. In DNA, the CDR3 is TGTGCCAGCAGTTACGGCAGGGGAGGCTACAATGAGCAGTTCTTC.

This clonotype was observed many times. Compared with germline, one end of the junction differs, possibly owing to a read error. CDR3 loop: CASSLNPGTSSHNEQFF. The CDR3 DNA reads as TGTGCCAGCAGCCTAAACCCCGGGACTAGCTCCCACAATGAGCAGTTCTTC. V is TRBV7-2 and J is TRBJ2-1; 9 bases align to TRBD2. This CDR3 region has 17 residues. The germline V gene has CDR1 SGHTA and CDR2 FQGNSA.

The CDR3: CASSPGTGAWEQYF. CDR3 DNA: TGTGCCAGCAGTCCCGGGACAGGGGCTTGGGAGCAGTACTTC. The rearrangement uses TRBV28 and TRBJ2-7, with 10 bases lining up with TRBD1. Germline trimming cut 5 bases from V and 7 bases from J; bases unmatched to any gene: 8. The CDR3 length is 14 residues. Germline CDR1 MDHEN, CDR2 SYDVKM.

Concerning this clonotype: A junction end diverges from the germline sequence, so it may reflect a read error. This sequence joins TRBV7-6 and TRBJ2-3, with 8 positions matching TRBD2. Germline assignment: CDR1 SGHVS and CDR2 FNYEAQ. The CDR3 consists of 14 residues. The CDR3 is CASSASGGTDMQYF. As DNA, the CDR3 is TGTGCCAGCAGCGCCAGCGGGGGCACAGATATGCAGTATTTT.

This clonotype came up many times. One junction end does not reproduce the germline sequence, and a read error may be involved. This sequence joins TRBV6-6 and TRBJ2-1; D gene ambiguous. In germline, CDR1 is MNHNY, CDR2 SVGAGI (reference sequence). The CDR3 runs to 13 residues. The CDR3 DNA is TGTGCCAGCAGTCACGTGGGCTACGATGAGCAGTTCTTC. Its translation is CASSHVGYDEQFF.

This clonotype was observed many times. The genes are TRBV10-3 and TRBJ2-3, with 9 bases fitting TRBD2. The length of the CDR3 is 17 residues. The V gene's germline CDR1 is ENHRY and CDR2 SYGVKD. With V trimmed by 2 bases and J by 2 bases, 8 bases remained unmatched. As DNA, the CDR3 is TGTGCCATCAGTGAGGACATAGCGGGAGTTACCACAGATACGCAGTATTTT. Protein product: CAISEDIAGVTTDTQYF.

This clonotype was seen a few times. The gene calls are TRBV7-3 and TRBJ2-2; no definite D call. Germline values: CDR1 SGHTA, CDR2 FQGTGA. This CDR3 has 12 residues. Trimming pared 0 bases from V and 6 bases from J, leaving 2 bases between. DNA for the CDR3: TGTGCCAGCAGCTTAACCCCCGGGGAGCTGTTTTTT. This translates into CASSLTPGELFF.

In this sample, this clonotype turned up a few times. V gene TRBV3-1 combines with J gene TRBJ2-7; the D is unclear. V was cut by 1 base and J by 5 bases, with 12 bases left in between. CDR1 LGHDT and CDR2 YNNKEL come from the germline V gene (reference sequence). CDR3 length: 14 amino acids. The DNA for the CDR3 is TGTGCCAGCAGCCAAGTCACAGCCTGGGACGAGCAGTACTTC. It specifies CASSQVTAWDEQYF.

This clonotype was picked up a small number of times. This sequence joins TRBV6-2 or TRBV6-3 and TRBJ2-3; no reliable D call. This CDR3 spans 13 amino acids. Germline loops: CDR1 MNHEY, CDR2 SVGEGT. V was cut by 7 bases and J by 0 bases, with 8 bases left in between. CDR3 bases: TGTGCCAGCAATTGGCGGAGCACAGATACGCAGTATTTT. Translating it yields CASNWRSTDTQYF.

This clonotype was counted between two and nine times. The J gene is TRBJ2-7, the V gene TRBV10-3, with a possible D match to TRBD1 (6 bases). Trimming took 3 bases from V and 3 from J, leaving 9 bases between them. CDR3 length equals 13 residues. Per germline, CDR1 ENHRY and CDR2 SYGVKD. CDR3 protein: CAISEGQFYEQYF. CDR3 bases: TGTGCCATCAGTGAAGGACAGTTCTACGAGCAGTACTTC.